Here is one T cell receptor (beta chain) with its context. These data are taken from a study of T-cell reconstitution after alpha-beta-depleted transplantation in children. V lost 5 bases, J lost 5 bases, and 10 bases stayed unmatched. There are 15 residues in the CDR3. The V gene's germline CDR1 is SGHTA and CDR2 FQGTGA. TCRbeta library preparation incorporated unique molecular identifiers. TCRdb reanalysed the PCR reads using MiXCR and keeps one entry per CDR3 protein. The sample yields a few hundred thousand distinct CDR3 sequences, roughly 21% seen once. The starting material was PBMCs from the stem cell graft donor, obtained from the stem cell graft. The sequence came from a human donor who donated a stem cell graft to a child with acute myeloid leukemia. The V and J genes are TRBV7-3 and TRBJ2-3; 7 bases line up with TRBD1. CDR3 in amino acids: CASSLQQGTGDTQYF. The CDR3 DNA is TGTGCCAGCAGCCTCCAACAGGGGACGGGAGATACGCAGTATTTT.